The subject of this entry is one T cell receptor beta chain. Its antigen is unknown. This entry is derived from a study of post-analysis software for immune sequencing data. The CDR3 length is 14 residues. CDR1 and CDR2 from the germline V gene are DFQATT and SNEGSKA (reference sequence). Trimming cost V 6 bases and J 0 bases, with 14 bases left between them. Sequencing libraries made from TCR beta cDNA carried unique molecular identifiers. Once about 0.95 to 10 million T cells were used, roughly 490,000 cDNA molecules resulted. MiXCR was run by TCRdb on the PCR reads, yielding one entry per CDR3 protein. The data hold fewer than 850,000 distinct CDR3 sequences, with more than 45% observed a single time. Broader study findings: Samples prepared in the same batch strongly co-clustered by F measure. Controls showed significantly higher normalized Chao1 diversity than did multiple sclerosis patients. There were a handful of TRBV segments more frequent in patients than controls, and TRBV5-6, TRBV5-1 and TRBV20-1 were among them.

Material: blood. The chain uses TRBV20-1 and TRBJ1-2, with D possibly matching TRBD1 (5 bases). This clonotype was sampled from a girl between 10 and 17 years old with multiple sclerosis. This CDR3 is CSAPPGLSNYGYTF. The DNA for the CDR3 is TGCAGTGCCCCCCCGGGACTCTCTAACTATGGCTACACCTTC.